These T cell receptor beta chains were read from a single sample in a study of patients and donors after allogeneic stem cell transplantation. TCRdb analysed the RT-PCR reads with MiXCR anew, one entry per CDR3 protein. The sample includes approximately 88,000 distinct CDR3 sequences, roughly 4.9% of them seen just once. Source material: blood, either unsorted or a sorted T cell fraction (not recorded which). These TCRs come from a human donor who was either an allogeneic HSCT recipient or a stem cell or donor lymphocyte infusion donor (not recorded which). It is not recorded whose cells these are; they may come from a transplant donor. CDR3s include the opening cysteine and the closing phenylalanine or tryptophan. Fields, in order: J gene, D gene, V gene, clone size, CDR3 DNA, CDR3 protein. A D gene is named only where the DNA matches it firmly. The size entry is marked missing in some rows and otherwise reads once, few, many or a size class.

>TRBJ2-5|NA|TRBV5-4|many
TGTGCCAGCAGCTTGTCAGCAGAAGAGACCCAGTACTTC
CASSLSAEETQYF
>TRBJ2-5|NA|TRBV28|NA
TGTGCCAGCAGAAATGCTGGAGAGACCCAGTACTTC
CASRNAGETQYF
>TRBJ1-4|NA|TRBV27|NA
TGTGCCAGCACCCTGAGGGGGACGGGTGGGGACAATGAAAAACTGTTTTTT
CASTLRGTGGDNEKLFF
>TRBJ1-6|NA|TRBV7-8|many
TGTGCCAGCAGCTTAGCCGGGGGCCCACTCAATTCACCCCTCCACTTT
CASSLAGGPLNSPLHF
>TRBJ2-7|TRBD2|TRBV28|many
TGTGCCAGCAGTTCCCCTAGCGGGAATTCCTACGAGCAGTACTTC
CASSSPSGNSYEQYF
>TRBJ2-3|NA|TRBV9|many
TGTGCCAGCAGCGTTCAGGGATCCACAGATACGCAGTATTTT
CASSVQGSTDTQYF
>TRBJ2-3|TRBD2|TRBV20-1|many
TGCAGTGCTAGAGTTGCGGGGGGAGAGAACACAGATACGCAGTATTTT
CSARVAGGENTDTQYF
>TRBJ2-7|NA|TRBV3-1|NA
TGTGCCAGCAGCCAGATGGCCCCGGGCGAGCAGTACTTC
CASSQMAPGEQYF
>TRBJ2-5|NA|TRBV5-4|many
TGTGCCAGCAGTCTTCGGGCAGGAATCGGGGAGACCCAGTACTTC
CASSLRAGIGETQYF
>TRBJ1-3|TRBD1|TRBV5-1|many
TGCGCCAGCAGCTTTGGACAGGGGGGGAACACCATATATTTT
CASSFGQGGNTIYF
>TRBJ2-2|NA|TRBV24-1|NA
TGTGCCACCAGTGACACCACAGGGATAGGCGGGGAGCTGTTTTTT
CATSDTTGIGGELFF
>TRBJ1-6|NA|TRBV11-2|many
TGTGCCAGCAGCTTAGATTCGCATTCACCCCTCCACTTT
CASSLDSHSPLHF
>TRBJ1-6|NA|TRBV2|many
TGTGCCAGCAGCGTAGTAAGAACAGCCAACAATTCACCCCTCCACTTT
CASSVVRTANNSPLHF
>TRBJ1-4|TRBD1|TRBV12-3/TRBV12-4|few
TGTGCCAGCAGTTTCCACCAGGGGGATGAAAAACTGTTTTTT
CASSFHQGDEKLFF
>TRBJ2-3|TRBD2|TRBV11-2|many
TGTGCCAGCTCTATGGGGGCGAGCGGGAGTTATAGCACAGATACGCAGTATTTT
CASSMGASGSYSTDTQYF
>TRBJ1-1|NA|TRBV3-1|few
TGTGCCAGCAGCCAATCGGACGGCTTCGCTGGACGGGCTTTCTTT
CASSQSDGFAGRAFF
>TRBJ1-2|TRBD1|TRBV5-6|many
TGTGCCAGCAGCTTACTGGACAGGGATAGTCTAGGCTACACCTTC
CASSLLDRDSLGYTF
>TRBJ2-5|TRBD1|TRBV28|NA
TGTGCCAGCAGTCGGGACAGGACGAAGACCCAGTACTTC
CASSRDRTKTQYF
>TRBJ1-4|NA|TRBV6-1|NA
TGTGCCAGCAGTGGCAGGGGTCCTAATGAAAAACTGTTTTTT
CASSGRGPNEKLFF
>TRBJ1-6|NA|TRBV10-3|many
TGTGCCATCAGTGAGTCAGTAACGAGGCCACCCCTCCACTTT
CAISESVTRPPLHF
>TRBJ1-1|NA|TRBV28|many
TGTGCCAGCAATCCCTTCAGGGTAAATTTGAACACTGAAGCTTTCTTT
CASNPFRVNLNTEAFF
>TRBJ1-4|NA|TRBV30|NA
TGTGCCTGGAGTTTAGTAGGGGAAAAACTGTTTTTT
CAWSLVGEKLFF
>TRBJ2-1|TRBD1|TRBV7-6|many
TGTGCCAGCAGCCCAATACAGGGGGCGTCCTACAATGAGCAGTTCTTC
CASSPIQGASYNEQFF
>TRBJ1-5|NA|TRBV9|NA
TGTGCCAGCAGCGTACAGGAAAATCAGCCCCAGCATTTT
CASSVQENQPQHF
>TRBJ1-4|TRBD1|TRBV3-1|NA
TGTGCCAGCAGCCTTGGGACAGCGATTAATGAAAAACTGTTTTTT
CASSLGTAINEKLFF
>TRBJ2-1|TRBD1|TRBV4-1|many
TGCGCCAGCAGCCACGACCCAAGACAGGGGGTATACAATGAGCAGTTCTTC
CASSHDPRQGVYNEQFF
>TRBJ1-1|NA|TRBV7-9|many
TGTGCCAGCACTCGACAGGTGGAGGTAGTAGCTTTCTTT
CASTRQVEVVAFF
>TRBJ2-1|NA|TRBV9|many
TGTGCCAGCAGCGTTGGGACTCGCAATGAGCAGTTCTTC
CASSVGTRNEQFF
>TRBJ1-2|NA|TRBV6-6|NA
TGTGCCAGTGGCGGGGGCCAAGGTGGCTACACCTTC
CASGGGQGGYTF
>TRBJ2-3|TRBD2|TRBV7-9|many
TGTGCCAGCAGCTCCCGGGGGGTCACAGATACGCAGTATTTT
CASSSRGVTDTQYF
>TRBJ1-6|NA|TRBV20-1|many
TGCAGTGCTACAGGAGGGGGGGCTGATAATTCACCCCTCCACTTT
CSATGGGADNSPLHF
>TRBJ2-5|NA|TRBV2|many
TGTGCCAGCAGTCCTGAGTCAGTCCAAGAGACCCAGTACTTC
CASSPESVQETQYF
>TRBJ2-5|NA|TRBV5-1|few
TGCGCCAGCAGCTTGGACAGGGTGGGCGAGACCCAGTACTTC
CASSLDRVGETQYF
>TRBJ2-2|NA|TRBV19|NA
TGTGCCAGTAGTATGGCCCGATTCACCGGGGAGCTGTTTTTT
CASSMARFTGELFF
>TRBJ1-5|NA|TRBV12-3/TRBV12-4|many
TGTGCCAGCAGTTTTAGTTCCCAGCCCCAGCATTTT
CASSFSSQPQHF
>TRBJ1-6|NA|TRBV5-1|many
TGCGCCAGCAGCCTTGGAAGGACAGCTGGAGAGGGCTCACCCCTCCACTTT
CASSLGRTAGEGSPLHF